The clone carrying this T cell receptor beta chain was seen a handful of times. The V segment lost 6 bases and the J segment 5 bases; nucleotides outside the gene matches: 7. CDR1 MDHEN and CDR2 SYDVKM come from the germline V gene. The CDR3 contains 15 residues. MiXCR, applied by TCRdb to the RACE reads, yields one record per CDR3 protein. The sample comprises about 34,000 distinct CDR3 sequences, approximately 10% of which are singletons, and 25% to 35% rests with the top ten. This record belongs to a study of human T cells and chemical hapten exposure. Time point of the sample: pre-sensitization, week 0. Treatment: therapeutic diphenylcyclopropenone sensitization with weekly scalp DPC. Researchers extracted total RNA from unfractionated whole blood.

This TCR was recovered from a man aged 45 to 65 with alopecia areata. Some clones in this sample may be carry-over from other donors' samples. The material sequenced was whole blood, taken in connection with sensitization to the hapten diphenylcyclopropenone (DPC). The rearrangement uses TRBV28 and TRBJ2-1; 10 bases match TRBD1. The CDR3 spells CASRSRDRGNNEQFF. The CDR3 DNA follows: TGTGCCAGCAGGTCCCGGGACAGGGGTAACAATGAGCAGTTCTTC.